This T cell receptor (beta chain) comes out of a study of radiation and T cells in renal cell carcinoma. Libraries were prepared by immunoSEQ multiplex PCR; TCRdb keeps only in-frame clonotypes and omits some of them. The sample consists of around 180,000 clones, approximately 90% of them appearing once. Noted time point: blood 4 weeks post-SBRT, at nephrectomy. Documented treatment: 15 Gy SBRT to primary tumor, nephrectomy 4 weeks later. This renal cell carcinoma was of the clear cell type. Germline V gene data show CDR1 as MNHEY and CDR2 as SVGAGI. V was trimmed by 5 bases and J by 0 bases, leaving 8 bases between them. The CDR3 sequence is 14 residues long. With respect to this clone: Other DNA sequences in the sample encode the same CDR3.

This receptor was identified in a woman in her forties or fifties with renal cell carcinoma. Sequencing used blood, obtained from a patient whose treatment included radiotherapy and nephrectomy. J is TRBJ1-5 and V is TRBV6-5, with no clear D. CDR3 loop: CASSNDRSNQPQHF. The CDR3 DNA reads TGTGCCAGCAGTAACGACCGTAGCAATCAGCCCCAGCATTTT.